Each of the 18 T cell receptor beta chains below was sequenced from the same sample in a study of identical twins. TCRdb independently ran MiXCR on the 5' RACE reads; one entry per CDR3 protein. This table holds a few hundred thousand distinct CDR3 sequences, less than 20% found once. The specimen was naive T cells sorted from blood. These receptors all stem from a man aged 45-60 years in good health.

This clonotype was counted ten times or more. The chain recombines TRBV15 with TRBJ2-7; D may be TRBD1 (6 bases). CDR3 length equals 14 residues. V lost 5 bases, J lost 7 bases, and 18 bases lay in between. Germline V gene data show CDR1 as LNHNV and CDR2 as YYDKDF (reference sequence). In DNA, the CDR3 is TGTGCCACCAGCGGCCCTCAGGGGCCTAGGGAGCAGTACTTC. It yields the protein CATSGPQGPREQYF.

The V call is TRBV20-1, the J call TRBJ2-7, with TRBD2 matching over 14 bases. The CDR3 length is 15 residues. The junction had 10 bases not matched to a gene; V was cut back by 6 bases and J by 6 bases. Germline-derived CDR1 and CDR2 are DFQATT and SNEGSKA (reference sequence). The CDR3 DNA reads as TGCAGTGCCGGGACTAGCGGGAGTCCTCAGGGCGAGCAGTACTTC. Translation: CSAGTSGSPQGEQYF.

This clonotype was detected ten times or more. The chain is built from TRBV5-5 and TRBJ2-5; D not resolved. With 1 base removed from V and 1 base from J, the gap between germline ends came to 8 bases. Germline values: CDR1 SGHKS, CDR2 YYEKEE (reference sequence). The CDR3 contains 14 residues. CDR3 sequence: CASSLLATQETQYF. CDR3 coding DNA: TGTGCCAGCAGCTTGTTAGCCACCCAAGAGACCCAGTACTTC.

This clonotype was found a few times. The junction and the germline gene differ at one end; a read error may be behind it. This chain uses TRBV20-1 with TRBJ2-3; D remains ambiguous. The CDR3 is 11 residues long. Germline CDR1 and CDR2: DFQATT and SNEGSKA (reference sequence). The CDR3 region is CSAKGTDTQYF. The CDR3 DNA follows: TGCAGCGCTAAGGGTACAGATACGCAGTATTTT.

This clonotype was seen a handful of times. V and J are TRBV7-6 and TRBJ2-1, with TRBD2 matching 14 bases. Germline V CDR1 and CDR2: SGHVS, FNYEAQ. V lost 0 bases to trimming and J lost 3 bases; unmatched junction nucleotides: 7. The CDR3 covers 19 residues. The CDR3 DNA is TGTGCCAGCAGCTTAGCCCTGACTAGCGGGGGGGGGATCTACAATGAGCAGTTCTTC. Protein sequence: CASSLALTSGGGIYNEQFF. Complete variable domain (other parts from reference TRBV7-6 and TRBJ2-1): GAGVSQSPRYKVTKRGQDVALRCDPISGHVSLYWYRQALGQGPEFLTYFNYEAQQDKSGLPNDRFSAERPEGSISTLTIQRTEQRDSAMYRCASSLALTSGGGIYNEQFFGPGTRLTVL.

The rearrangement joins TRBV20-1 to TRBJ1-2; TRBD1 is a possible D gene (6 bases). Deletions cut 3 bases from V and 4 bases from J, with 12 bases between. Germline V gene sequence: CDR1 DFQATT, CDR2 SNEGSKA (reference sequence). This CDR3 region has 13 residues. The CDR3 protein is CSARTGDSYGYTF. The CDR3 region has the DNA TGCAGTGCTAGGACAGGCGACTCCTATGGCTACACCTTC.

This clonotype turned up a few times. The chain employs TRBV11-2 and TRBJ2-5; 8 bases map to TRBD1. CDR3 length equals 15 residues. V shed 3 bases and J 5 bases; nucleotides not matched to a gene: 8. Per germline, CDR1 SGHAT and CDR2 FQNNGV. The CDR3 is CASSLADREWETQYF. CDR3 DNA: TGTGCCAGCAGCTTGGCGGACAGGGAATGGGAGACCCAGTACTTC.

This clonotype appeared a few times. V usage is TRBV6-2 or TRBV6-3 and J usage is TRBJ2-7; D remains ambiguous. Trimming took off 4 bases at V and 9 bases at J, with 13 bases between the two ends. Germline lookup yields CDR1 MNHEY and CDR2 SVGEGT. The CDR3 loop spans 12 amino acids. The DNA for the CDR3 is TGTGCCAGCAGTTCCCTCACCCCAGTGCAGTACTTC. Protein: CASSSLTPVQYF.

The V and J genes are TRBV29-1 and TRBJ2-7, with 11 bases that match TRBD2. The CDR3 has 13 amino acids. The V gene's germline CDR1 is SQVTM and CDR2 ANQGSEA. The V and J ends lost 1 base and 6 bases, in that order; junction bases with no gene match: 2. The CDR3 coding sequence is TGCAGCGTTGAAGTGCTAGCGGGAGGCGAGCAGTACTTC. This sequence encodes CSVEVLAGGEQYF.

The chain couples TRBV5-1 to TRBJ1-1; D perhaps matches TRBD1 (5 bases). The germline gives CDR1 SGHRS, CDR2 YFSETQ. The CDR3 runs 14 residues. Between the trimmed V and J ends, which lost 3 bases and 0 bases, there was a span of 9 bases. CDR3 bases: TGCGCCAGCAGCTCGGGACTGATGAACACTGAAGCTTTCTTT. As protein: CASSSGLMNTEAFF. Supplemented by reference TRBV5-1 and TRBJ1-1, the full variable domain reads KAGVTQTPRYLIKTRGQQVTLSCSPISGHRSVSWYQQTPGQGLQFLFEYFSETQRNKGNFPGRFSGRQFSNSRSEMNVSTLELGDSALYLCASSSGLMNTEAFFGQGTRLTVV.

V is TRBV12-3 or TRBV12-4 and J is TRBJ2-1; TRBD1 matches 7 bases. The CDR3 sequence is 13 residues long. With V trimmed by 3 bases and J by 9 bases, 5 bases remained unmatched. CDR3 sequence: CASSFKGALEQFF. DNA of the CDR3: TGTGCCAGCAGTTTCAAGGGGGCCCTTGAGCAGTTCTTC.

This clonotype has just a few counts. The CDR3 is CASSQNRDPVGYTF. Here the CDR3 DNA reads TGCGCCAGCAGCCAAAACAGGGACCCTGTGGGCTACACCTTC. This rearrangement joins TRBV4-1 to TRBJ1-2; a possible D gene is TRBD1 (6 bases). Germline CDR1 is MGHRA and CDR2 is YSYEKL. V shed 2 bases and J shed 8 bases, with 15 bases lying between them. The CDR3 spans 14 residues.

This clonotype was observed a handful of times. Here the CDR3 reads CASSESGQGALETQYF. The CDR3 DNA is TGTGCCAGCAGTGAATCGGGGCAGGGGGCTTTGGAGACCCAGTACTTC. This sequence joins TRBV25-1 and TRBJ2-5, with 8 bases matching TRBD1. CDR1 and CDR2 from the germline V gene are MGHDK and SYGVNS. This CDR3 has 16 residues. The trim removed 1 base at V and 5 bases at J, leaving 9 bases unmatched.

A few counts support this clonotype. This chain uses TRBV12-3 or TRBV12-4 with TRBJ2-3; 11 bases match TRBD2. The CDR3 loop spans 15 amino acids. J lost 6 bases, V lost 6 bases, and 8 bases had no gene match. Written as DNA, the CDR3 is TGTGCCAGCAGGAGTAGCGGGGGGGCCGTGGATACGCAGTATTTT. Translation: CASRSSGGAVDTQYF.

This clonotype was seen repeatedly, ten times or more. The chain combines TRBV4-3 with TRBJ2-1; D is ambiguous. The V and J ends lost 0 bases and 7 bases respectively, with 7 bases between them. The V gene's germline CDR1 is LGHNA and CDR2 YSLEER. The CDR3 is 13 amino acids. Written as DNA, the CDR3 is TGCGCCAGCAGCCAAGAAGTGTTGAATGAGCAGTTCTTC. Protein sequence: CASSQEVLNEQFF.

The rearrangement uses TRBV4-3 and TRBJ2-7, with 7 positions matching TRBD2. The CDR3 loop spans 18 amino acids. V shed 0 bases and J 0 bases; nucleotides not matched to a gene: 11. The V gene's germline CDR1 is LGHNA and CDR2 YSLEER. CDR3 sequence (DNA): TGCGCCAGCAGCCAAGATAGTTTCGCTGGGGACTACTCCTACGAGCAGTACTTC. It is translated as CASSQDSFAGDYSYEQYF.

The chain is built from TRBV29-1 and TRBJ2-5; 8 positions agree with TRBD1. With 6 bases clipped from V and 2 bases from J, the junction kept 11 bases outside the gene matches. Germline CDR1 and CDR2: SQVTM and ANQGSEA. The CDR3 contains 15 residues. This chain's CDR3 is CSVEDRVEPQETQYF. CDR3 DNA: TGCAGCGTGGAGGACAGGGTAGAACCACAAGAGACCCAGTACTTC.

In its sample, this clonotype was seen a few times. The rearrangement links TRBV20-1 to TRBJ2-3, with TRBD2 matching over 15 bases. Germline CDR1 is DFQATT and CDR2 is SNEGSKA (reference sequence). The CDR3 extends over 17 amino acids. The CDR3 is CSAGRPGLAGGSDTQYF. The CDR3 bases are TGCAGCGCCGGGAGGCCGGGACTAGCGGGAGGTTCAGATACGCAGTATTTT.